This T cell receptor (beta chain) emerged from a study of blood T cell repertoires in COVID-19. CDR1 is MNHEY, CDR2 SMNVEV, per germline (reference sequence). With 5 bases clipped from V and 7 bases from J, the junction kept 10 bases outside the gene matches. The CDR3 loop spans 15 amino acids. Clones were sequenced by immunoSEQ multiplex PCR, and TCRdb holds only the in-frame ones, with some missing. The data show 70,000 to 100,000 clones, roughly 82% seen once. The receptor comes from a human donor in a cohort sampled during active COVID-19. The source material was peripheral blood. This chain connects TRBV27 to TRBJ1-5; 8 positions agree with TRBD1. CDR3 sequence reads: CASSPRGQGWQPQHF. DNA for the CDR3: TGTGCCAGCAGTCCCCGCGGACAGGGCTGGCAGCCCCAGCATTTT.